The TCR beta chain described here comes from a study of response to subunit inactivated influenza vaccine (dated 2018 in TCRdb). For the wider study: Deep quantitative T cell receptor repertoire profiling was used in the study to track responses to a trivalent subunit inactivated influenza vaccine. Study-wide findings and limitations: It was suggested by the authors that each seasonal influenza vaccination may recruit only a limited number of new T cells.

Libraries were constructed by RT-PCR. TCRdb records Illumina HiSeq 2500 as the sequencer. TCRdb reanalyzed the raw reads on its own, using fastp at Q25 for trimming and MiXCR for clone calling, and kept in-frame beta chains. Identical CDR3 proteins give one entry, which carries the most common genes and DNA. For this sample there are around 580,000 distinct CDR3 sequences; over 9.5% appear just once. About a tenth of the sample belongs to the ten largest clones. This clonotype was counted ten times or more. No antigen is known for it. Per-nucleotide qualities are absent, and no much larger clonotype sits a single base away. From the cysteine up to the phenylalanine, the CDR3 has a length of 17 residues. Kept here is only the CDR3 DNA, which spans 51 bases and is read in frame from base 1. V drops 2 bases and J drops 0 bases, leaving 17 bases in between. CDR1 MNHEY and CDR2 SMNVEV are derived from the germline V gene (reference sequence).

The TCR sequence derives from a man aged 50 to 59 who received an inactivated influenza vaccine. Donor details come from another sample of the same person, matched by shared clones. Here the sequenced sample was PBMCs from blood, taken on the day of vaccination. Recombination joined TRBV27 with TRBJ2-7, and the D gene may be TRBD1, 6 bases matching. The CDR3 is CASSLSPTGWASYEQYF. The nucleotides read TGTGCCAGCAGTTTAAGCCCAACAGGGTGGGCCTCCTACGAGCAGTACTTC.